The 3 T cell receptor beta chains below were found in one sample sequenced in a study of blood T cell repertoires in COVID-19 (dated by TCRdb to 2019 to 2021). Library preparation used the immunoSEQ multiplex PCR assay. This is the immuneACCESS table as TCRdb keeps it, with only in-frame sequences that have V and J called. A part of the clones is gone; compared with another copy, unresolved V genes explain less than half, and the rest is unexplained. The sample table lists about 53,000 clones, around 86% of them with a count of one. The ten most abundant clones make up about 2.5% of the sample. The sequenced sample consisted of peripheral blood. Every receptor here comes from a man at least 80 years old with acute or convalescent COVID-19.

Here the CDR3 reads CASSQGEGVIGETQYF. The DNA of the CDR3 is TGCGCCAGCAGCCAAGGGGAGGGGGTGATAGGAGAGACCCAGTACTTC. This chain connects TRBV4-1 to TRBJ2-5; weak D call: TRBD2 (7 bases). The germline V gene has CDR1 MGHRA and CDR2 YSYEKL. V shed 1 base and J shed 4 bases, with 16 bases lying between them. CDR3 length: 16 residues.

V is TRBV9 and J is TRBJ1-3; 7 nucleotides align to TRBD1. The CDR3 has 16 amino acids. Per the germline V gene, CDR1 is SGDLS and CDR2 is YYNGEE. The junction had 7 bases not matched to a gene; V was cut back by 3 bases and J by 1 base. The CDR3 nucleotides are TGTGCCAGCAGCGCCGATCCCAGGGGGTCTGGAAACACCATATATTTT. It codes for CASSADPRGSGNTIYF.

J is TRBJ2-3 and V is TRBV7-6, with 12 positions matching TRBD2. The germline gives CDR1 SGHVS, CDR2 FNYEAQ. The CDR3 length is 17 residues. The J segment lost 5 bases and the V segment lost 1 base, leaving 7 bases of the junction unmatched. CDR3 loop: CASSLGALAGGGDTQYF. For the CDR3, the DNA is TGTGCCAGCAGCTTAGGGGCACTAGCGGGGGGCGGAGATACGCAGTATTTT.